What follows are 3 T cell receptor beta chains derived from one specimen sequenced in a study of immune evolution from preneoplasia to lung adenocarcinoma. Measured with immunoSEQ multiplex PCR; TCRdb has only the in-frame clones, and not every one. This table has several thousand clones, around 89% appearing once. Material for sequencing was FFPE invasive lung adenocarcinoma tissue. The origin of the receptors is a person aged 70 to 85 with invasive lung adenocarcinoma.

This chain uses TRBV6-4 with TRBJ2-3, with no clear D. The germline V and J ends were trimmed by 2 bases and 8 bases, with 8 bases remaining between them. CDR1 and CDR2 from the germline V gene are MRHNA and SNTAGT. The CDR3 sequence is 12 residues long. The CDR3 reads CASSDSSSTQYF. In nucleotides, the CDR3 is TGTGCCAGCAGTGACAGCAGTAGTACGCAGTATTTT.

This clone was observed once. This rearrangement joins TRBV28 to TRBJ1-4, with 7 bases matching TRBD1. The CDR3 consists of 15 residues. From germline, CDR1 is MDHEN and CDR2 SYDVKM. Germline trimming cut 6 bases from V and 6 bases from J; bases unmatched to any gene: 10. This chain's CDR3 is CASSPWGDSYEKLFF. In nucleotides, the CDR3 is TGTGCCAGCAGCCCATGGGGGGACAGCTATGAAAAACTGTTTTTT.

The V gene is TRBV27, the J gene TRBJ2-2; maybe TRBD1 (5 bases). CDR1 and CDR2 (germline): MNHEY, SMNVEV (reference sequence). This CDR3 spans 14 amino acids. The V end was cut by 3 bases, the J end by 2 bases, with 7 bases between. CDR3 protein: CASSFGANTGELFF. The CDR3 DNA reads TGTGCCAGCAGTTTTGGGGCCAACACCGGGGAGCTGTTTTTT.